Listed below are T cell receptor beta chains from one sample, sequenced in a study of PD-L1 blockade in urothelial cancer. Generated by immunoSEQ multiplex PCR, the TCRdb table keeps only in-frame clones and is missing some. The sample records some 80,000 clones, about 85% being singletons. The sample was PBMCs, taken around atezolizumab (anti-PD-L1) treatment. The receptors were gathered from a woman between 65 and 79 years old with urothelial cancer. Both conserved end residues are trimmed from each CDR3. D genes are given only for firm matches. The size field is filled for only some rows; it gives once, few, many or a size class.

V,D,size,J,CDR3
TRBV18,TRBD2,once,TRBJ2-3,ASSRRESTDTQY
TRBV27,NA,NA,TRBJ1-4,ASGRQATNEKLF
TRBV11-2,TRBD1,NA,TRBJ2-7,ASSPRTGPGLYEQY
TRBV6-5,TRBD1,NA,TRBJ2-7,ASSPRDRGWWEQY
TRBV5-1,TRBD1,NA,TRBJ2-2,ASSMGQMTGELF
TRBV7-9,TRBD2,NA,TRBJ2-1,ASSLLAGGLDEQF
TRBV27,TRBD2,NA,TRBJ2-7,ASSVGTSGSYEQY
TRBV15,TRBD1,NA,TRBJ2-7,ATSSPGQGYEQY
TRBV19,TRBD1,once,TRBJ1-1,ASSIEGGQMNTEAF
TRBV5-1,TRBD2,NA,TRBJ2-1,ASSSKTSGGYNEQF
TRBV19,NA,NA,TRBJ1-1,ASSNTGKSEAF
TRBV19,NA,NA,TRBJ1-1,ASSRAIGTEAF
TRBV28,NA,once,TRBJ2-2,ASSFPRFGGNTGELF
TRBV6-5,TRBD1,NA,TRBJ1-4,ASSYSVTGAEKLF
TRBV5-1,TRBD2,NA,TRBJ2-5,ASSRLAGQEETQY
TRBV10-3,NA,NA,TRBJ2-5,AISDGEGEETQY
TRBV15,TRBD2,NA,TRBJ2-3,ATSREGLAGVTQY
TRBV5-1,TRBD2,NA,TRBJ2-2,ASSLFGGADTGELF
TRBV30,NA,NA,TRBJ1-4,AWSEGPTGANEKLF